This is a list of T cell receptor beta chains from one sample in a study of blood T cell repertoires in COVID-19. Method: immunoSEQ multiplex PCR; TCRdb's copy keeps in-frame clones and lacks some. In the table there are roughly 99,000 clones, 70% to 80% of which are singletons. The source material was peripheral blood. These receptors were obtained from a woman of 80 years or more with active or convalescent COVID-19. The CDR3 runs from the conserved cysteine through the conserved F or W. The D gene is left open where the match is weak. Only some rows state a clone size, as once, few, many or a class for expanded clones.

J: TRBJ2-7; length: 11; size: -; D: -; V: TRBV2; DNA: TGTGCCAGCAGTGCCCCAGGGCCTCCTTACTTC; CDR3: CASSAPGPPYF
J: TRBJ2-7; length: 11; size: once; D: -; V: TRBV27; DNA: TGTGCCAGCAGTGTCGGCTACGAGCAGTACTTC; CDR3: CASSVGYEQYF
J: TRBJ2-7; length: 17; size: -; D: TRBD2; V: TRBV5-5; DNA: TGTGCCAGCAGCTACCGCTGGACTAGCGGGACATGGGACGAGCAGTACTTC; CDR3: CASSYRWTSGTWDEQYF
J: TRBJ2-1; length: 17; size: -; D: TRBD2; V: TRBV11-2; DNA: TGTGCCAGCAGCTTAGGTAGTAGCGGGAGGTCCTACAATGAGCAGTTCTTC; CDR3: CASSLGSSGRSYNEQFF
J: TRBJ2-2; length: 17; size: -; D: TRBD2; V: TRBV27; DNA: TGTGCCAGCAGTCCCCCGGTAGCGGGACTTGACACCGGGGAGCTGTTTTTT; CDR3: CASSPPVAGLDTGELFF
J: TRBJ2-1; length: 11; size: -; D: -; V: TRBV19; DNA: TGTGCCACCCAGGCCGACAATGAGCAGTTCTTC; CDR3: CATQADNEQFF
J: TRBJ2-7; length: 15; size: few; D: TRBD1; V: TRBV10-1; DNA: TGCGCCAGCAGTGAGTCGGGACAGGAAACCTACGAGCAGTACTTC; CDR3: CASSESGQETYEQYF
J: TRBJ2-7; length: 14; size: -; D: TRBD1; V: TRBV11-2; DNA: TGTGCCAGCAGCCCGGACAGGGGAGGGACCGAGCAGTACTTC; CDR3: CASSPDRGGTEQYF
J: TRBJ1-1; length: 11; size: -; D: -; V: TRBV29-1; DNA: TGCAGCGTTGTCAGGAACACTGAAGCTTTCTTT; CDR3: CSVVRNTEAFF
J: TRBJ1-5; length: 13; size: -; D: -; V: TRBV28; DNA: TGTGCCAGCAGTTTAATGGGCGATCGACCCCAGCATTTT; CDR3: CASSLMGDRPQHF
J: TRBJ2-3; length: 14; size: -; D: -; V: TRBV13; DNA: TGTGCCAGCAGCTTTGGACAGCTCACAGATACGCAGTATTTT; CDR3: CASSFGQLTDTQYF
J: TRBJ1-1; length: 13; size: -; D: -; V: TRBV5-5; DNA: TGTGCCAGCAGCTTGGAAAGGGGGAATGAAGCTTTCTTT; CDR3: CASSLERGNEAFF
J: TRBJ2-3; length: 13; size: -; D: TRBD2; V: TRBV4-2; DNA: TGTGCCAGCAGCCAAGCTAGCGGGGATACGCAGTATTTT; CDR3: CASSQASGDTQYF
J: TRBJ1-5; length: 13; size: -; D: -; V: TRBV5-1; DNA: TGTGCCAGCAGTATGACGCAGGGGCAGCCCCAGCATTTT; CDR3: CASSMTQGQPQHF
J: TRBJ1-2; length: 10; size: -; D: -; V: TRBV19; DNA: TGTGCCAGCCACAGCTATGGCTACACCTTC; CDR3: CASHSYGYTF
J: TRBJ2-5; length: 15; size: -; D: TRBD1; V: TRBV7-9; DNA: TGTGCCAGCAGCTTACCGGGACAGGGACAAGAGACCCAGTACTTC; CDR3: CASSLPGQGQETQYF
J: TRBJ2-3; length: 15; size: once; D: -; V: TRBV6-5; DNA: TGTGCCAGCACCCACTCCTCTTACAGGTCGGATACGCAGTATTTT; CDR3: CASTHSSYRSDTQYF
J: TRBJ1-5; length: 17; size: -; D: -; V: TRBV13; DNA: TGTGCCAGCAGCCAAGCAAGCGTGGGGCATGGCAATCAGCCCCAGCATTTT; CDR3: CASSQASVGHGNQPQHF